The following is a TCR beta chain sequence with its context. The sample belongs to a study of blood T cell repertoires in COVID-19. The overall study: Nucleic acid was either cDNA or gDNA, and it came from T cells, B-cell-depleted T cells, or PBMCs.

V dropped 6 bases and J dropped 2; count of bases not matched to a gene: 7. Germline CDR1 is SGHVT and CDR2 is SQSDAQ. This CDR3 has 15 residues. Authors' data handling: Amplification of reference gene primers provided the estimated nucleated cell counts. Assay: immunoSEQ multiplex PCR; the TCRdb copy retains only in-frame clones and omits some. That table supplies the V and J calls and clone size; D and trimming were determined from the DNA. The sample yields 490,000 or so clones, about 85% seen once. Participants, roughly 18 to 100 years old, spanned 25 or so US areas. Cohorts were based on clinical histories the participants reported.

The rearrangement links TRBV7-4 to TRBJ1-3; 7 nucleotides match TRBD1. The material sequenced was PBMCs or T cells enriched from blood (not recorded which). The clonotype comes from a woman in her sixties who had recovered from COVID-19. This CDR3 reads CASRGPTGAGNTIYF. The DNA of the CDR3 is TGTGCCAGCAGGGGCCCAACAGGGGCTGGAAACACCATATATTTT.